These 12 T cell receptor beta chains were all obtained from the same sample, sequenced in a study of regulatory T cells in long-lasting Graves disease (dated by TCRdb to the early 2020s). Library preparation employed multiplex PCR. Reads for this sample came from an Illumina HiSeq 4000. To build TCR beta libraries, CDR3 regions were amplified by Arm-PCR using iRepertoire HTBI primers. In TCRdb, the public reads were trimmed at Q25 with fastp and aligned with MiXCR, with productive beta chains retained. Identical CDR3 protein sequences are pooled into one entry, listed with their most common genes and DNA. The sample table records hundreds of thousands of distinct CDR3 sequences; around 15% of these occur just once. The top ten hold over 20% of the sample. This specimen's time point label, per the study, means: newly diagnosed GD, antithyroid drugs for less than 3 months. For both TCR sequencing and RNA sequencing, RNA was extracted from PBMCs in TRIzol.

The sequences come from peripheral blood mononuclear cells (PBMCs), collected at new diagnosis, from a patient treated with antithyroid drugs. All receptors derive from a female donor with Graves disease.

There are many counts of this clonotype. The rearrangement uses TRBV28 and TRBJ1-4; the D is unclear. CDR1 is MDHEN, CDR2 SYDVKM, per germline. The CDR3 length is 16 residues. V lost 4 bases, J lost 7 bases, and 19 bases lay in between. For the CDR3, the DNA is TGTGCCAGCAGTTCCCCCAAGGTCTACGGGAGTGAAAAACTGTTTTTT. As protein: CASSSPKVYGSEKLFF.

The genes are TRBV7-9 and TRBJ2-1; 15 bases fit TRBD2. The V gene end was trimmed by 4 bases and the J gene end by 0 bases; junction bases not matched to a gene: 4. Germline V gene sequence: CDR1 SEHNR, CDR2 FQNEAQ (reference sequence). The CDR3 totals 18 residues. The CDR3 sequence is CASSWTSGRGSSYNEQFF. CDR3 in DNA: TGTGCCAGCAGCTGGACTAGCGGGAGGGGGAGCTCCTACAATGAGCAGTTCTTC.

This clonotype was counted many times. J is TRBJ2-1 and V is TRBV30, with 15 positions matching TRBD2. The V gene's germline CDR1 is GTSNPN and CDR2 SVGIG (reference sequence). The CDR3 is 16 amino acids. With 1 base clipped from V and 8 bases from J, the junction kept 6 bases outside the gene matches. The CDR3 reads CAWSAGLAGGPDEQFF. The CDR3 region has the DNA TGTGCCTGGAGTGCAGGACTAGCGGGAGGGCCTGATGAGCAGTTCTTC.

This chain uses TRBV5-1 with TRBJ2-4; TRBD1 agrees at 7 bases. The CDR3 spans 16 residues. Losses at the gene ends were 3 bases for V and 2 bases for J; bases not matched to a gene: 8. In germline, CDR1 is SGHRS, CDR2 YFSETQ. CDR3 sequence (DNA): TGCGCCAGCAGCTCAGCGACAGGGTTAACCAAAAACATTCAGTACTTC. Its protein is CASSSATGLTKNIQYF.

This clonotype was detected ten times or more. The V call is TRBV28, the J call TRBJ2-2, with D tentatively TRBD2 (6 bases). Looked up from germline, CDR1 is MDHEN and CDR2 is SYDVKM. The CDR3 length is 15 residues. Trimming removed 5 bases at V and 6 bases at J, with 16 bases between. CDR3 nucleotides: TGTGCCAGCAGTAACGTCGGGAGATGGGCCGGGGAGCTGTTTTTT. Protein product: CASSNVGRWAGELFF.

There are many counts of this clonotype. J is TRBJ1-4 and V is TRBV5-5; 7 bases align to TRBD1. The V and J ends lost 2 bases and 7 bases, in that order; junction bases with no gene match: 2. From germline, CDR1 is SGHKS and CDR2 YYEKEE (reference sequence). The CDR3 runs 13 residues. CDR3: CASSLQGPEKLFF. The CDR3 DNA is TGTGCCAGCAGCTTACAGGGGCCTGAAAAACTGTTTTTT.

The genes are TRBV6-5 and TRBJ1-4; no definite D call. Germline V gives CDR1 MNHEY, CDR2 SVGAGI. V shed 2 bases and J shed 2 bases, with 3 bases lying between them. This CDR3 comprises 13 residues. CDR3 loop: CASSYRTNEKLFF. The CDR3 region has the DNA TGTGCCAGCAGTTACCGCACTAATGAAAAACTGTTTTTT.

The V call is TRBV20-1, the J call TRBJ1-6, with D possibly TRBD1 on 6 matching bases. The V gene lost 3 bases and the J gene lost 7 bases, with 19 bases spanning the gap. The V gene's germline CDR1 is DFQATT and CDR2 SNEGSKA (reference sequence). The CDR3 length is 16 residues. In DNA form, the CDR3 reads TGCAGTGCTAGTTCTACGGGGGACACCGGAAATTCACCCCTCCACTTT. Encoded protein: CSASSTGDTGNSPLHF.

At least ten counts were recorded for this clonotype. The rearrangement uses TRBV11-3 and TRBJ2-2, with TRBD2 matching over 9 bases. V gave up 8 bases and J gave up 5 bases; unmatched junction bases: 6. The CDR3 has 14 residues. Germline assignment: CDR1 SGHNT and CDR2 YENEEA. The CDR3 DNA sequence: TGTGCCAGCCGAGGTAGCGGGAGTACCGGGGAGCTGTTTTTT. It is translated as CASRGSGSTGELFF.

This clonotype was counted at least ten times. The chain uses TRBV7-9 and TRBJ2-7; 9 bases agree with TRBD2. The CDR3 is 16 residues long. V dropped 4 bases and J dropped 3; count of bases not matched to a gene: 10. Germline V gene lookup returns CDR1 SEHNR and CDR2 FQNEAQ (reference sequence). The CDR3 region has the DNA TGTGCCAGCAGCTCCTTCGGGGTGACTAGCGGCTACGAGCAGTACTTC. This sequence encodes CASSSFGVTSGYEQYF.

This clonotype was observed many times. The chain employs TRBV7-9 and TRBJ1-5; 7 bases fit TRBD1. Per the germline V gene, CDR1 is SEHNR and CDR2 is FQNEAQ (reference sequence). The CDR3 loop spans 14 amino acids. After removal of 5 bases from V and 4 bases from J, the junction contained 5 bases not matched to a gene. CDR3 region: CASSIGTANQPQHF. CDR3 coding DNA: TGTGCCAGCAGCATAGGGACAGCAAATCAGCCCCAGCATTTT.

This clonotype was counted at least ten times. The chain joins TRBV5-1 to TRBJ1-2; unclear D gene. This CDR3 region has 16 residues. V lost 0 bases and J 2 bases, leaving 14 bases between the germline ends. Germline V gives CDR1 SGHRS, CDR2 YFSETQ. DNA for the CDR3: TGCGCCAGCAGCTTGGAGGTTTGGGGAACGAACTATGGCTACACCTTC. Encoded protein: CASSLEVWGTNYGYTF. Full variable domain (missing parts from reference TRBV5-1 and TRBJ1-2): KAGVTQTPRYLIKTRGQQVTLSCSPISGHRSVSWYQQTPGQGLQFLFEYFSETQRNKGNFPGRFSGRQFSNSRSEMNVSTLELGDSALYLCASSLEVWGTNYGYTFGSGTRLTVV.